Following are 30 T cell receptor beta chains from one sample sequenced in a study of identical twins. TCRdb itself ran the 5' RACE reads through MiXCR, one entry per CDR3 protein. The repertoire consists of a few hundred thousand distinct CDR3 sequences, with around 8.3% occurring once and the leading ten covering around 3%. These sequences were also reported in another study, on yellow fever vaccine responses in identical twins.

Sequenced input: CD8+ T cells sorted from blood. The receptor set was obtained from a woman aged 18-30 years in good health.

This chain uses TRBV24-1 with TRBJ2-7, with 8 bases aligning to TRBD1. The germline gives CDR1 KGHDR, CDR2 SFDVKD. CDR3 length: 13 residues. The V segment lost 8 bases and the J segment 1 base; nucleotides outside the gene matches: 3. This CDR3 reads CATMGQASYEQYF. The CDR3 bases are TGTGCCACCATGGGACAGGCATCCTACGAGCAGTACTTC.

At least ten counts were recorded for this clonotype. The J gene is TRBJ1-2, the V gene TRBV29-1; no definite D call. Germline CDR1 is SQVTM and CDR2 is ANQGSEA. CDR3 length: 12 amino acids. Trimming took 4 bases from V and 6 from J, leaving 12 bases between them. DNA for the CDR3: TGCAGCGTTGTTGCGGGGATGGATGGCTACACCTTC. Its translation is CSVVAGMDGYTF.

A few counts support this clonotype. This chain joins TRBV18 and TRBJ2-7; 7 bases map to TRBD1. The V gene end was trimmed by 4 bases and the J gene end by 3 bases; junction bases not matched to a gene: 12. CDR3 length: 16 residues. Germline V CDR1 and CDR2: KGHSH, LQKENI. CDR3 sequence reads: CASSRYSGDSLYEQYF. The CDR3 DNA reads TGTGCCAGCTCACGATATTCCGGGGACAGCCTCTACGAGCAGTACTTC.

This clonotype was counted only a few times. The CDR3: CASSLVSGQGGTDTQYF. CDR3 DNA: TGTGCCAGCAGCTTAGTGTCGGGACAGGGTGGCACAGATACGCAGTATTTT. The chain joins TRBV7-9 to TRBJ2-3, with 9 bases aligning to TRBD1. J gave up 1 base and V 1 base, and 6 bases lay outside the gene matches. CDR3 length: 17 residues. Germline values: CDR1 SEHNR, CDR2 FQNEAQ (reference sequence).

In this sample, this clonotype turned up a few times. The gene calls are TRBV15 and TRBJ2-1; TRBD2 matches at 8 bases. Looked up from germline, CDR1 is LNHNV and CDR2 is YYDKDF (reference sequence). The V segment lost 1 base and the J segment 6 bases; nucleotides outside the gene matches: 2. This CDR3 has 14 residues. The CDR3 DNA sequence: TGTGCCACCAGCAGAGGACTAGCGACCAATGAGCAGTTCTTC. Its protein product is CATSRGLATNEQFF.

Only a few counts were recorded for this clonotype. The chain couples TRBV7-9 to TRBJ2-7; D unresolved. The CDR3 loop spans 13 amino acids. V dropped 8 bases and J dropped 0 bases, with 11 bases sitting between them. The germline CDR1 and CDR2 sequences are SEHNR and FQNEAQ (reference sequence). The CDR3 region is CASFPQDSYEQYF. The CDR3 DNA reads as TGTGCCAGCTTTCCTCAAGACTCCTACGAGCAGTACTTC. Variable domain in full (rest from reference TRBV7-9 and TRBJ2-7): DTGVSQNPRHKITKRGQNVTFRCDPISEHNRLYWYRQTLGQGPEFLTYFQNEAQLEKSRLLSDRFSAERPKGSFSTLEIQRTEQGDSAMYLCASFPQDSYEQYFGPGTRLTVT.

The V call is TRBV24-1, the J call TRBJ2-2; 8 positions agree with TRBD2. V lost 5 bases to trimming and J lost 0 bases; unmatched junction nucleotides: 4. The CDR3 sequence is 16 residues long. Germline V gene lookup returns CDR1 KGHDR and CDR2 SFDVKD. This CDR3 reads CATSGISGTNTGELFF. The CDR3 DNA reads TGTGCCACCAGTGGGATTAGCGGGACGAACACCGGGGAGCTGTTTTTT.

This clonotype was counted ten times or more. This sequence joins TRBV27 and TRBJ2-7; 8 nucleotides align to TRBD1. This CDR3 region has 15 residues. Unmatched junction bases numbered 10, after V lost 6 bases and J lost 3 bases. The V gene's germline CDR1 is MNHEY and CDR2 SMNVEV (reference sequence). The CDR3 here is CASSYLGQEGYEQYF. Written as DNA, the CDR3 is TGTGCCAGCAGCTACCTGGGACAGGAGGGCTACGAGCAGTACTTC.

This clonotype has only a few counts. The V call is TRBV4-2, the J call TRBJ2-4; D not resolved. Germline assignment: CDR1 LGHNA and CDR2 YNFKEQ. CDR3 length: 16 amino acids. Trimming pared 0 bases from V and 8 bases from J, leaving 17 bases between. The CDR3 DNA sequence: TGTGCCAGCAGCCAAGAATCCGGAGTGTATGGGGACATTCAGTACTTC. This gives the protein CASSQESGVYGDIQYF.

The table lists this clonotype with many counts. The V gene is TRBV28, the J gene TRBJ2-1; 14 nucleotides agree with TRBD2. Germline CDR1 and CDR2: MDHEN and SYDVKM. The CDR3 consists of 14 residues. V gave up 7 bases and J gave up 8 bases; unmatched junction bases: 4. CDR3 protein: CASTGTSGRDEQFF. In DNA form, the CDR3 reads TGTGCCAGCACGGGGACTAGCGGGAGAGATGAGCAGTTCTTC.

This clonotype was seen a few times. The gene calls are TRBV7-2 and TRBJ2-5; no definite D call. Germline V gene sequence: CDR1 SGHTA, CDR2 FQGNSA. V lost 1 base and J lost 5, with 11 bases in between. The CDR3 length is 14 residues. DNA of the CDR3: TGTGCCAGCAGCTTAGGGGTGCTCCGGGAGACCCAGTACTTC. This codes for CASSLGVLRETQYF. The full variable domain, rest sourced from reference TRBV7-2 and TRBJ2-5, is GAGVSQSPSNKVTEKGKDVELRCDPISGHTALYWYRQSLGQGLEFLIYFQGNSAPDKSGLPSDRFSAERTGGSVSTLTIQRTQQEDSAVYLCASSLGVLRETQYFGPGTRLLVL.

The chain carries TRBV7-8 and TRBJ2-3; D is unresolved. V gave up 8 bases and J gave up 2 bases, with 11 bases separating them. Looked up from germline, CDR1 is SGHVS and CDR2 is FQNEAQ. The CDR3 runs to 13 residues. CDR3 nucleotide sequence: TGTGCCAGCCTTTTGGAGTTCACAGATACGCAGTATTTT. Its protein is CASLLEFTDTQYF.

This clonotype was recorded a few times. The chain uses TRBV6-1 and TRBJ2-1, with 12 bases aligning to TRBD2. In germline, CDR1 is MNHNS, CDR2 SASEGT. The CDR3 sequence is 15 residues long. V shed 6 bases and J 5 bases; nucleotides not matched to a gene: 5. The CDR3 region has the DNA TGTGCCAGCAGCCACACTAGCGGGGGGAACAATGAGCAGTTCTTC. Its protein product is CASSHTSGGNNEQFF.

This clonotype was detected ten times or more. This rearrangement joins TRBV20-1 to TRBJ2-1, with a tentative D call TRBD1 (5 bases). The ends were cut back, 5 bases at V and 0 bases at J, with 14 bases in the middle. Germline CDR1 and CDR2: DFQATT and SNEGSKA (reference sequence). The CDR3 is 15 residues long. This chain's CDR3 is CSALRTGSSYNEQFF. CDR3 nucleotides: TGCAGTGCTCTTCGCACAGGCAGCTCCTACAATGAGCAGTTCTTC.

The V and J genes are TRBV5-1 and TRBJ2-2; the D is unclear. There are 16 residues in the CDR3. V was pared by 1 base and J by 0 bases, with 10 bases between. CDR1 and CDR2 (germline): SGHRS, YFSETQ. Written as DNA, the CDR3 is TGCGCCAGCAGCTTGAAAACGGTGGCGAACACCGGGGAGCTGTTTTTT. Its protein product is CASSLKTVANTGELFF.

This clonotype was seen a few times. The gene calls are TRBV6-2 or TRBV6-3 and TRBJ2-2; 9 bases map to TRBD2. Germline-derived CDR1 and CDR2 are MNHEY and SVGEGT. The CDR3 extends over 14 amino acids. After removal of 5 bases from V and 10 bases from J, the junction contained 8 bases not matched to a gene. The CDR3 region is CASSPFAGGQELFF. The CDR3 DNA is TGTGCCAGCAGTCCCTTCGCGGGGGGGCAGGAGCTGTTTTTT.

This clonotype was recorded a few times. V gene TRBV27 combines with J gene TRBJ1-1, with TRBD1 as a possible D gene (5 bases). The V end lost 8 bases, the J end lost 0 bases, and 16 bases lay between the germline ends. The germline V gene has CDR1 MNHEY and CDR2 SMNVEV (reference sequence). The CDR3 is 15 amino acids. This CDR3 reads CASSLGEGMNTEAFF. As DNA, the CDR3 is TGTGCCAGCTCCCTCGGGGAGGGGATGAACACTGAAGCTTTCTTT.

In its sample, this clonotype was seen a few times. The rearrangement links TRBV5-5 to TRBJ2-7, with D perhaps TRBD1 (6 bases). Per germline, CDR1 SGHKS and CDR2 YYEKEE (reference sequence). The CDR3 spans 14 residues. Between the trimmed V and J ends, which lost 4 bases and 6 bases, there was a span of 17 bases. The CDR3, as DNA: TGTGCCAGCAGCCCCGGTTGGACAGTGTCCGAGCAGTACTTC. Translating it yields CASSPGWTVSEQYF.

This chain joins TRBV9 and TRBJ2-1; 8 positions match TRBD2. Looked up from germline, CDR1 is SGDLS and CDR2 is YYNGEE. With V trimmed by 4 bases and J by 2 bases, 5 bases remained unmatched. CDR3 length: 15 amino acids. In nucleotides, the CDR3 is TGTGCCAGCAGCCCAGCGGGAGTTGCCTACAATGAGCAGTTCTTC. Its translation is CASSPAGVAYNEQFF.

As to this clonotype: A clone one base away is much larger, so this may be a read error. The CDR3 region is CASSPRTGYNKQFF. The CDR3 nucleotides are TGTGCCAGCAGTCCTCGGACAGGTTACAATAAGCAGTTCTTC. The chain joins TRBV28 to TRBJ2-1; 7 positions match TRBD1. The germline V gene encodes CDR1 MDHEN and CDR2 SYDVKM. This CDR3 comprises 14 residues.

To note about this clonotype: Given a much more abundant clone one base away, this may be a read error. The conserved phenylalanine or tryptophan normally closing the CDR3 is absent here, so this likely arose from a read error. The chain recombines TRBV20-1 with TRBJ2-7; D possibly corresponds to TRBD2 (5 bases). The CDR3 loop spans 15 amino acids. V dropped 0 bases and J dropped 0 bases, with 12 bases sitting between them. The germline gives CDR1 DFQATT, CDR2 SNEGSKA (reference sequence). CDR3 coding DNA: TGCAGTGCTAGAGATCCGACGGGAAGCTCCTACGAGCAGTACTAC. This encodes CSARDPTGSSYEQYY.

J is TRBJ2-1 and V is TRBV20-1; D may be TRBD1 (6 bases). This CDR3 contains 15 residues. V lost 2 bases and J lost 4, with 15 bases in between. CDR1 is DFQATT and CDR2 is SNEGSKA in the germline V gene (reference sequence). The CDR3 nucleotides are TGCAGTGCTAGACAAGAAGGACAGCTTTACAATGAGCAGTTCTTC. Protein product: CSARQEGQLYNEQFF.

This clonotype came up once. This sequence joins TRBV11-3 and TRBJ1-1; tentatively, D is TRBD1 (6 bases). The V gene lost 5 bases and the J gene lost 9 bases, with 22 bases spanning the gap. The CDR3 consists of 15 residues. Germline assignment: CDR1 SGHNT and CDR2 YENEEA. CDR3 DNA sequence: TGTGCCAGCAGCGGAACCGGGACATCCGCGGAGAAAGCTTTCTTT. This encodes CASSGTGTSAEKAFF.

The gene calls are TRBV20-1 and TRBJ2-7; D gene ambiguous. V gave up 4 bases and J gave up 1 base, with 8 bases separating them. This CDR3 contains 12 residues. Germline V lookup: CDR1 DFQATT, CDR2 SNEGSKA (reference sequence). CDR3 DNA: TGCAGTGCTACAGACACGTCCTACGAGCAGTACTTC. Translated, it gives CSATDTSYEQYF.

This clonotype was recorded many times. The rearrangement links TRBV29-1 to TRBJ1-1; D ambiguous. The CDR3 runs to 12 residues. V lost 4 bases and J 0 bases, leaving 6 bases between the germline ends. Germline-derived CDR1 and CDR2 are SQVTM and ANQGSEA. The CDR3 reads CSVGKMNTEAFF. DNA of the CDR3: TGCAGCGTTGGTAAGATGAACACTGAAGCTTTCTTT.

This clonotype occurred many times. This rearrangement joins TRBV20-1 to TRBJ2-7; possibly TRBD1 for D (6 bases). The CDR3 is 15 amino acids. The germline CDR1 and CDR2 sequences are DFQATT and SNEGSKA (reference sequence). V was clipped by 3 bases and J by 3 bases, with 18 bases between them. The CDR3 sequence is CSARAGAGVLYEQYF. CDR3 DNA: TGCAGTGCTAGGGCCGGGGCAGGGGTCCTCTACGAGCAGTACTTC.

This clonotype was counted between two and nine times. The V call is TRBV13, the J call TRBJ2-3; TRBD1 or TRBD2 may be the D gene (5 bases each). The CDR3 has 14 amino acids. Germline lookup yields CDR1 PRHDT and CDR2 FYEKMQ (reference sequence). Between the trimmed V and J ends, which lost 2 bases and 4 bases, there was a span of 10 bases. The CDR3 coding sequence is TGTGCCAGCAGCTTATGGGGGTCCCCAGATACGCAGTATTTT. Translating gives CASSLWGSPDTQYF.

The V call is TRBV29-1, the J call TRBJ2-2; the D is unclear. CDR1 and CDR2 (germline): SQVTM, ANQGSEA. This CDR3 spans 13 amino acids. V lost 5 bases, J lost 0 bases, and 7 bases lay in between. In DNA form, the CDR3 reads TGCAGCGTTTTTAGATCGAACACCGGGGAGCTGTTTTTT. Amino acid sequence: CSVFRSNTGELFF.

This clonotype has just a few counts. This chain joins TRBV5-1 and TRBJ2-7, with unresolved D. Germline V CDR1 and CDR2: SGHRS, YFSETQ. Trimming cost V 3 bases and J 0 bases, with 10 bases left between them. The CDR3 covers 14 residues. This CDR3 is CASSSPDVSYEQYF. CDR3 DNA: TGCGCCAGCAGCTCCCCGGACGTCTCCTACGAGCAGTACTTC.

This clonotype has just a few counts. The V and J genes are TRBV11-2 and TRBJ2-3; TRBD2 agrees at 7 bases. This CDR3 comprises 15 residues. J was trimmed by 2 bases and V by 5 bases; bases with no gene match: 7. CDR1 is SGHAT, CDR2 FQNNGV, per germline. The CDR3 bases are TGTGCCAGCAGCGCCGGGGGGTCTAACACAGATACGCAGTATTTT. Translated: CASSAGGSNTDTQYF.